Presented here are 15 T cell receptor beta chains from one specimen sequenced in a study of Ad26.COV2.S vaccination and SARS-CoV-2 variants (dated by TCRdb to the early 2020s). Libraries were constructed by the immunoSEQ multiplex PCR assay. In its TCRdb copy, this immuneACCESS table keeps in-frame sequences only and misses some clones. Where compared with another copy, unresolved V genes explain less than half of these, and the others have no known cause. The sample yields about 350,000 clones; around 84% were counted once. The top ten clones comprise roughly 3.3% of the sample. This specimen's treatment or condition label, interpreted: about 20 received Ad26.COV2.S at low or high dose, single or two shots; 5 received placebo; per-sample allocation not given. Repertoires of vaccine and placebo recipients were sequenced from samples collected on day 63 after the first injection. The sample here was peripheral blood, taken in a trial of Ad26.COV2.S vaccine versus placebo. These receptors came from a person aged 18-60 years who received the Ad26.COV2.S COVID-19 vaccine or a placebo.

CDR3 sequence: CASSLYGDSSIGYF. In DNA form, the CDR3 reads TGTGCCAGCAGCTTGTATGGGGACAGTTCCATTGGGTACTTC. V gene TRBV13 combines with J gene TRBJ2-7, with TRBD1 identical over 7 bases. The CDR3 has 14 amino acids. CDR1 PRHDT and CDR2 FYEKMQ come from the germline V gene (reference sequence). With V trimmed by 3 bases and J by 12 bases, 14 bases remained unmatched.

The V and J genes are TRBV3-1 (or the pseudogene TRBV3-2) and TRBJ2-7; the D gene could be TRBD1 or TRBD2 (5 bases each). The CDR3 runs to 12 residues. CDR1 and CDR2 from the germline V gene are LGHDT and YNNKEL (reference sequence). V dropped 4 bases and J dropped 7 bases, with 11 bases sitting between them. DNA of the CDR3: TGTGCCAGCAGCCTTGGGGGATCGGAGCAGTACTTC. It yields the protein CASSLGGSEQYF.

Note on this clone: In the same sample, other DNA sequences code for this CDR3. The rearrangement joins TRBV3-1 (or the pseudogene TRBV3-2) to TRBJ1-5; D is unclear. The V end was cut by 2 bases, the J end by 5 bases, with 7 bases between. Germline V CDR1 and CDR2: LGHDT, YNNKEL (reference sequence). This CDR3 has 13 amino acids. The CDR3 DNA sequence: TGTGCCAGCAGCCAATGGGTAGATCAGCCCCAGCATTTT. Its translation: CASSQWVDQPQHF.

The rearrangement links TRBV29-1 to TRBJ2-3, with 8 bases identical to TRBD1. V shed 7 bases, J shed 0 bases, and the junction held 9 bases outside the gene matches. In germline, CDR1 is SQVTM, CDR2 ANQGSEA. CDR3 length equals 15 residues. CDR3 nucleotide sequence: TGCAGCGCGAACAGACAGGGGTATAGCACAGATACGCAGTATTTT. It translates to CSANRQGYSTDTQYF.

The chain combines TRBV19 with TRBJ2-1, with D possibly called TRBD1 or TRBD2 (9 bases each). Trimming removed 4 bases from V and 5 bases from J, with 27 bases in between. The V gene's germline CDR1 is LNHDA and CDR2 SQIVND (reference sequence). The CDR3 runs to 19 residues. DNA for the CDR3: TGTGCCAGTAGTACTGCCGGGACAGGGTCTAGCGGGGACAACAATGAGCAGTTCTTC. Translation: CASSTAGTGSSGDNNEQFF.

The V and J genes are TRBV9 and TRBJ1-1, with D maybe TRBD1 (6 bases). Germline V gives CDR1 SGDLS, CDR2 YYNGEE. The V end lost 3 bases, the J end lost 1 base, and 22 bases lay between the germline ends. The CDR3 is made up of 18 amino acids. CDR3 loop: CASSAITGTRVGNTEAFF. CDR3 in DNA: TGTGCCAGCAGCGCGATAACCGGGACAAGGGTTGGGAACACTGAAGCTTTCTTT.

As regards this clone: Other DNA sequences in the sample encode the same CDR3. The CDR3 is CASSLGSSYEQYF. The CDR3 DNA sequence: TGTGCCAGCAGTTTGGGCAGCTCCTACGAGCAGTACTTC. The chain carries TRBV28 and TRBJ2-7; D remains ambiguous. The CDR3 consists of 13 residues. Germline V gene data show CDR1 as MDHEN and CDR2 as SYDVKM. V was shortened by 3 bases and J by 0 bases, with 6 bases between the two germline ends.

The CDR3 loop is CASSLLAAQETQYF. The CDR3 coding sequence is TGTGCCAGCAGTCTATTGGCGGCACAAGAGACCCAGTACTTC. The chain recombines TRBV3-1 (or the pseudogene TRBV3-2) with TRBJ2-5; no firm D call. CDR1 is LGHDT, CDR2 YNNKEL, per germline (reference sequence). The CDR3 has 14 residues. Trimming cost V 6 bases and J 2 bases, with 13 bases left between them.

The V call is TRBV7-2, the J call TRBJ2-5; 15 bases match TRBD2. With V trimmed by 1 base and J by 4 bases, 10 bases remained unmatched. CDR3 size: 19 residues. From germline, CDR1 is SGHTA and CDR2 FQGNSA. The CDR3 here is CASSLGLGLAGGGGETQYF. The CDR3 region has the DNA TGTGCCAGCAGCTTAGGATTAGGACTAGCGGGAGGGGGGGGAGAGACCCAGTACTTC.

The genes are TRBV7-9 and TRBJ1-4; D is ambiguous. This CDR3 comprises 14 residues. Germline V CDR1 and CDR2: SEHNR, FQNEAQ (reference sequence). Trimming pared 5 bases from V and 0 bases from J, leaving 7 bases between. The CDR3 DNA is TGTGCCAGCAGCCTCCATACAACTAATGAAAAACTGTTTTTT. This translates into CASSLHTTNEKLFF.

The chain couples TRBV9 to TRBJ1-3, with D possibly being TRBD1 (5 bases). Germline V gives CDR1 SGDLS, CDR2 YYNGEE. The CDR3 contains 15 residues. The V end lost 3 bases, the J end lost 0 bases, and 10 bases lay between the germline ends. CDR3 nucleotide sequence: TGTGCCAGCAGCGCCGACAGCTACTCTGGAAACACCATATATTTT. Encoded protein: CASSADSYSGNTIYF. The full variable domain, its missing parts supplied by reference TRBV9 and TRBJ1-3, is DSGVTQTPKHLITATGQRVTLRCSPRSGDLSVYWYQQSLDQGLQFLIQYYNGEERAKGNILERFSAQQFPDLHSELNLSSLELGDSALYFCASSADSYSGNTIYFGEGSWLTVV.

The chain links TRBV30 to TRBJ2-7, with TRBD2 matching 8 bases. Germline V gives CDR1 GTSNPN, CDR2 SVGIG (reference sequence). This CDR3 is built from 14 residues. The V gene end was trimmed by 0 bases and the J gene end by 3 bases; junction bases not matched to a gene: 4. The CDR3 is CAWSVDSGIYEQYF. The CDR3, as DNA: TGTGCCTGGAGTGTCGATAGCGGGATCTACGAGCAGTACTTC.

This clone was picked up one time. This chain joins TRBV7-2 and TRBJ2-5, with TRBD2 matching 10 bases. From germline, CDR1 is SGHTA and CDR2 FQGNSA. The V gene end was trimmed by 1 base and the J gene end by 4 bases; junction bases not matched to a gene: 3. The CDR3 is made up of 15 amino acids. The CDR3 DNA reads as TGTGCCAGCAGCTTAGTTGCTAGCGGGAGAGAGACCCAGTACTTC. Its protein product is CASSLVASGRETQYF.

The chain couples TRBV24-1 to TRBJ2-5; 10 nucleotides line up with TRBD2. The trim removed 5 bases at V and 5 bases at J, leaving 13 bases unmatched. Germline CDR1 and CDR2: KGHDR and SFDVKD. This CDR3 is 17 amino acids long. CDR3 in DNA: TGTGCCACCAGTGGGGGAGCGGGAGGGGCCCCCCAGGAGACCCAGTACTTC. It specifies CATSGGAGGAPQETQYF.

The genes are TRBV2 and TRBJ1-2, with D unclear. The V and J ends lost 1 base and 3 bases respectively, with 6 bases between them. Germline CDR1 SNHLY, CDR2 FYNNEI. There are 13 residues in the CDR3. The CDR3 sequence is CASSEGSDYGYTF. DNA of the CDR3: TGTGCCAGCAGTGAAGGCTCAGACTATGGCTACACCTTC.